One sample yielded the 27 T cell receptor beta chains listed below, sequenced in a study of T cell repertoires in cytomegalovirus infection. Using its own MiXCR run on the reads, TCRdb lists one record per CDR3 protein. Of approximately 140,000 distinct CDR3 sequences detected, roughly 9% appear once; the ten largest clones hold roughly a tenth. Sequencing used PBMCs. Source of these receptors: a human donor in good health (CMV status not recorded). Some clones in this sample may be carry-over from other donors' samples.

Ten or more counts support this clonotype. CDR3 amino acids: CASSPPVVRAFTDTQYF. CDR3 nucleotides: TGTGCCAGCTCACCTCCCGTAGTGAGGGCCTTCACAGATACGCAGTATTTT. The V gene is TRBV18, the J gene TRBJ2-3, with a tentative D call TRBD2 (5 bases). CDR1 KGHSH and CDR2 LQKENI come from the germline V gene. There are 17 residues in the CDR3. V lost 3 bases and J 2 bases, leaving 18 bases between the germline ends. The full variable domain, completed using reference TRBV18 and TRBJ2-3, is NAGVMQNPRHLVRRRGQEARLRCSPMKGHSHVYWYRQLPEEGLKFMVYLQKENIIDESGMPKERFSAEFPKEGPSILRIQQVVRGDSAAYFCASSPPVVRAFTDTQYFGPGTRLTVL.

The sample holds many counts of this clonotype. This chain joins TRBV7-2 and TRBJ1-1; D call uncertain. Germline V gene lookup returns CDR1 SGHTA and CDR2 FQGNSA. The length of the CDR3 is 15 residues. Trimming took off 5 bases at V and 0 bases at J, with 13 bases between the two ends. DNA of the CDR3: TGTGCCAGCAGCCAGCGGCAGGCCATGAACACTGAAGCTTTCTTT. As protein: CASSQRQAMNTEAFF.

This clonotype has a count of ten or more. The chain recombines TRBV28 with TRBJ1-5, with TRBD1 matching over 8 bases. Germline V gives CDR1 MDHEN, CDR2 SYDVKM. CDR3 length: 15 amino acids. V shed 5 bases, J shed 2 bases, and the junction held 5 bases outside the gene matches. The CDR3 spells CASSLPGQGNQPQHF. As DNA, the CDR3 is TGTGCCAGCAGTCTTCCGGGACAGGGCAATCAGCCCCAGCATTTT.

This clonotype was seen repeatedly, ten times or more. The chain is built from TRBV7-2 and TRBJ2-1; D not resolved. Germline V CDR1 and CDR2: SGHTA, FQGNSA. The CDR3 totals 12 residues. The V end was cut by 3 bases, the J end by 4 bases, with 4 bases between. Here the CDR3 reads CASSLGYNEQFF. For the CDR3, the DNA is TGTGCCAGCAGCTTGGGATACAATGAGCAGTTCTTC. The full variable domain, its missing parts supplied by reference TRBV7-2 and TRBJ2-1, is GAGVSQSPSNKVTEKGKDVELRCDPISGHTALYWYRQSLGQGLEFLIYFQGNSAPDKSGLPSDRFSAERTGGSVSTLTIQRTQQEDSAVYLCASSLGYNEQFFGPGTRLTVL.

The V and J genes are TRBV30 and TRBJ1-1, with TRBD1 as a possible D gene (5 bases). Deletions cut 3 bases from V and 6 bases from J, with 20 bases between. Germline loops: CDR1 GTSNPN, CDR2 SVGIG (reference sequence). The CDR3 has 15 residues. The CDR3 spells CAWSPGTTEGSEAFF. In nucleotides, the CDR3 is TGTGCCTGGAGCCCCGGGACTACAGAGGGGTCTGAAGCTTTCTTT.

J is TRBJ2-1 and V is TRBV20-1; possibly TRBD2 for D (6 bases). CDR1 DFQATT and CDR2 SNEGSKA come from the germline V gene (reference sequence). V lost 3 bases to trimming and J lost 8 bases, with 14 bases between them. There are 13 residues in the CDR3. The CDR3 DNA reads TGCAGTGCTAGGGGCGGGAACGCGGATGAGCAGTTCTTC. Encoded protein: CSARGGNADEQFF.

This clonotype was recorded many times. CDR3 amino acids: CASRLSGRGETQYF. The DNA for the CDR3 is TGTGCCAGCAGGTTGTCGGGACGGGGAGAGACCCAGTACTTC. The chain combines TRBV28 with TRBJ2-5; the D gene could be TRBD1 or TRBD2 (5 bases each). V lost 6 bases, J lost 4 bases, and 15 bases lay in between. Germline values: CDR1 MDHEN, CDR2 SYDVKM. This CDR3 has 14 amino acids.

A note on this clonotype: Without the conserved terminal phenylalanine or tryptophan, this CDR3 likely stems from a read error. The chain uses TRBV14 and TRBJ1-2, with 9 bases lining up with TRBD1. The V gene's germline CDR1 is SGHDN and CDR2 FVKESK. V shed 1 base, J shed 7 bases, and the junction held 4 bases outside the gene matches. The CDR3 runs 14 residues. The CDR3 reads CASSQGTGARGYTV. The CDR3 DNA is TGTGCCAGCAGCCAAGGGACAGGGGCCCGTGGCTACACCGTC.

This clonotype was found many times. The chain couples TRBV10-3 to TRBJ2-1; 8 bases align to TRBD2. This CDR3 has 15 amino acids. The junction had 6 bases not matched to a gene; V was cut back by 0 bases and J by 8 bases. Germline V CDR1 and CDR2: ENHRY, SYGVKD. In DNA form, the CDR3 reads TGTGCCATCAGTGAGTCCGGCGGGGGGAGGGATGAGCAGTTCTTC. Translated, it gives CAISESGGGRDEQFF.

The chain has TRBV5-1 and TRBJ1-2, with D tentatively TRBD1 (6 bases). The CDR3 totals 14 residues. Trimming left V 4 bases short and J 4 bases short, with 14 bases between. Germline CDR1 is SGHRS and CDR2 is YFSETQ. The CDR3 reads CASSKGGQAYGYTF. CDR3 DNA: TGCGCCAGCAGCAAGGGGGGACAAGCCTATGGCTACACCTTC.

The chain employs TRBV28 and TRBJ1-1, with a tentative D call TRBD1 (5 bases). Trimming took 2 bases from V and 11 from J, leaving 21 bases between them. The CDR3 has 15 residues. Germline CDR1 MDHEN, CDR2 SYDVKM. The CDR3, as DNA: TGTGCCAGCAGTTTACTCCAGGGAACAGGCGCGGTCGCTTTCTTT. Translating it yields CASSLLQGTGAVAFF.

This clonotype was seen repeatedly, ten times or more. V usage is TRBV20-1 and J usage is TRBJ2-3; TRBD2 matches at 10 bases. Losses at the gene ends were 2 bases for V and 7 bases for J; bases not matched to a gene: 15. Germline V CDR1 and CDR2: DFQATT, SNEGSKA (reference sequence). The CDR3 length is 17 residues. CDR3 sequence reads: CSARPIEGAGGPNTQYF. The CDR3 DNA is TGCAGTGCTAGACCTATCGAGGGAGCGGGGGGGCCGAATACGCAGTATTTT.

This clonotype was seen repeatedly, ten times or more. V and J are TRBV28 and TRBJ2-1; D unclear. Germline V CDR1 and CDR2: MDHEN, SYDVKM. CDR3 size: 12 residues. The germline V and J ends were trimmed by 1 base and 12 bases, with 10 bases remaining between them. The CDR3 loop reads CASSLYGEWQFF. The CDR3 nucleotides read TGTGCCAGCAGTTTATATGGGGAATGGCAGTTCTTC.

The genes are TRBV3-1 and TRBJ2-6; TRBD1 or TRBD2 may be the D gene (5 bases each). Looked up from germline, CDR1 is LGHDT and CDR2 is YNNKEL (reference sequence). This CDR3 has 17 residues. V was pared by 4 bases and J by 0 bases, with 13 bases between. The CDR3 here is CASSPGRIPSGANVLTF. The DNA for the CDR3 is TGTGCCAGCAGCCCGGGACGGATACCCTCTGGGGCCAACGTCCTGACTTTC.

This clonotype has ten or more counts. The chain employs TRBV5-1 and TRBJ2-7; 9 bases agree with TRBD1. V lost 1 base to trimming and J lost 2 bases; unmatched junction nucleotides: 4. The CDR3 sequence is 15 residues long. CDR1 and CDR2 (germline): SGHRS, YFSETQ. CDR3: CASSLWGQGAYEQYF. The CDR3 nucleotides read TGCGCCAGCAGCTTGTGGGGACAGGGTGCCTACGAGCAGTACTTC.

This clonotype has ten or more counts. The rearrangement uses TRBV5-1 and TRBJ2-1; no reliable D call. Germline V gene data show CDR1 as SGHRS and CDR2 as YFSETQ. This CDR3 is built from 15 residues. V was shortened by 0 bases and J by 2 bases, with 9 bases between the two germline ends. CDR3 amino acids: CASSLGGTTYNEQFF. The CDR3 bases are TGCGCCAGCAGCTTGGGGGGAACCACCTACAATGAGCAGTTCTTC.

This clonotype has a count of ten or more. The chain recombines TRBV7-9 with TRBJ2-5, with unresolved D. The CDR3 contains 12 residues. The germline V gene has CDR1 SEHNR and CDR2 FQNEAQ (reference sequence). Trimming left V 6 bases short and J 5 bases short, with 10 bases between. The CDR3 loop reads CASRSIRETQYF. DNA of the CDR3: TGTGCCAGCAGATCCATCAGGGAGACCCAGTACTTC.

This clonotype was seen repeatedly, ten times or more. The rearrangement links TRBV12-3 or TRBV12-4 to TRBJ1-1, with no clear D. The CDR3 is made up of 14 amino acids. Trimming left V 2 bases short and J 0 bases short, with 7 bases between. The CDR3 spells CASSLTQMNTEAFF. DNA for the CDR3: TGTGCCAGCAGTTTAACCCAGATGAACACTGAAGCTTTCTTT.

This clonotype came up a few times. V and J are TRBV2 and TRBJ1-4, with D possibly being TRBD1 (5 bases). The CDR3 spans 13 residues. Germline V CDR1 and CDR2: SNHLY, FYNNEI. V was trimmed by 7 bases and J by 4 bases, leaving 10 bases between them. CDR3 in amino acids: CASNRDFNEKLFF. The CDR3 coding sequence is TGTGCCAGCAACCGGGACTTTAATGAAAAACTGTTTTTT.

This chain joins TRBV19 and TRBJ2-5; maybe TRBD2 (5 bases). CDR3 length equals 16 residues. The V end lost 4 bases, the J end lost 4 bases, and 19 bases lay between the germline ends. CDR1 is LNHDA and CDR2 is SQIVND in the germline V gene (reference sequence). In DNA, the CDR3 is TGTGCCAGTAGTAATGTTCGGTTCAGTCGGGGAGAGACCCAGTACTTC. It encodes CASSNVRFSRGETQYF. The whole variable domain, remainder taken from reference TRBV19 and TRBJ2-5, is DGGITQSPKYLFRKEGQNVTLSCEQNLNHDAMYWYRQDPGQGLRLIYYSQIVNDFQKGDIAEGYSVSREKKESFPLTVTSAQKNPTAFYLCASSNVRFSRGETQYFGPGTRLLVL.

This clonotype was detected ten times or more. V is TRBV28 and J is TRBJ1-2, with no clear D. Trimming took off 8 bases at V and 6 bases at J, with 16 bases between the two ends. This CDR3 spans 13 amino acids. The V gene's germline CDR1 is MDHEN and CDR2 SYDVKM. CDR3 sequence: CASRTLPHNGYTF. The DNA of the CDR3 is TGTGCCAGCCGGACCCTGCCCCATAATGGCTACACCTTC.

This clonotype occurred many times. This sequence joins TRBV7-3 and TRBJ1-2, with TRBD1 as a possible D gene (6 bases). V was trimmed by 5 bases and J by 6 bases, leaving 13 bases between them. This CDR3 contains 13 residues. Per the germline V gene, CDR1 is SGHTA and CDR2 is FQGTGA. CDR3 sequence reads: CASSPTGRDGYTF. As DNA, the CDR3 is TGTGCCAGCAGCCCGACAGGAAGGGATGGCTACACCTTC.

This clonotype came up a few times. The chain has TRBV29-1 and TRBJ2-1, with a weak D call TRBD1 (6 bases). The CDR3 extends over 16 amino acids. Germline loops: CDR1 SQVTM, CDR2 ANQGSEA. V was trimmed by 6 bases and J by 6 bases, leaving 24 bases between them. This CDR3 reads CSVAGTPESLGNEQFF. In DNA, the CDR3 is TGCAGCGTCGCAGGGACACCTGAGAGCCTGGGCAATGAGCAGTTCTTC.

This clonotype was seen more than once but under ten times. The chain combines TRBV12-3 or TRBV12-4 with TRBJ2-1; the match to TRBD1 covers 9 bases. Unmatched junction bases numbered 16, after V lost 5 bases and J lost 8 bases. This CDR3 comprises 17 residues. The CDR3 protein is CASSKNRGPQSGDEQFF. The CDR3 nucleotides read TGTGCCAGCAGTAAAAACAGGGGGCCACAGTCGGGGGATGAGCAGTTCTTC.

This clonotype was recorded at least ten times. This sequence joins TRBV11-2 and TRBJ1-1, with 8 bases lining up with TRBD1. The trim removed 6 bases at V and 6 bases at J, leaving 6 bases unmatched. CDR3 size: 13 residues. The germline CDR1 and CDR2 sequences are SGHAT and FQNNGV. For the CDR3, the DNA is TGTGCCAGCAGACCCGGACAGGGCCCTGAAGCTTTCTTT. Residues: CASRPGQGPEAFF.

The CDR3: CASSSQTGKRNTEAFF. For the CDR3, the DNA is TGCGCCAGCTCGAGCCAGACAGGGAAACGGAACACTGAAGCTTTCTTT. The J gene is TRBJ1-1, the V gene TRBV10-2, with 7 bases lining up with TRBD1. CDR1 WSHSY and CDR2 SAAADI come from the germline V gene. J lost 1 base, V lost 8 bases, and 13 bases had no gene match. The CDR3 length is 16 residues.

This clonotype was seen a handful of times. V usage is TRBV29-1 and J usage is TRBJ2-2; 9 nucleotides match TRBD1. Germline V gene sequence: CDR1 SQVTM, CDR2 ANQGSEA. J lost 5 bases, V lost 4 bases, and 8 bases had no gene match. The CDR3 is 15 amino acids. The CDR3 is CSVAPGTGMTGELFF. Here the CDR3 DNA reads TGCAGCGTTGCCCCCGGGACAGGGATGACCGGGGAGCTGTTTTTT.